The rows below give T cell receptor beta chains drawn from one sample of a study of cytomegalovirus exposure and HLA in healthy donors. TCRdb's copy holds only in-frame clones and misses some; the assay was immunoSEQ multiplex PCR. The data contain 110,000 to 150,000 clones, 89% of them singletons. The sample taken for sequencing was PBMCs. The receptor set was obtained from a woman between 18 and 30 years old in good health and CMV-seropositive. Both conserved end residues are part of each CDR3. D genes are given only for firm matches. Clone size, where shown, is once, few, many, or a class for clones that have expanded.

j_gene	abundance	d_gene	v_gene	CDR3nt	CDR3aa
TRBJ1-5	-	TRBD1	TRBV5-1	TGCGCCAGCAGCCTCTCGACAGGGATCAATCAGCCCCAGCATTTT	CASSLSTGINQPQHF
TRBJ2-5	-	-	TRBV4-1	TGCGCCAGCAGCCAAGTTTCCCCGAGGAGCCAGTACTTC	CASSQVSPRSQYF
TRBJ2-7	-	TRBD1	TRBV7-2	TGTGCCAGCAGCATTCGACAGGGGGCTCTTTCCTACGAGCAGTACTTC	CASSIRQGALSYEQYF
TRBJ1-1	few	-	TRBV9	TGTGCCAGCAGCGTAGTACGACAGAACACTGAAGCTTTCTTT	CASSVVRQNTEAFF
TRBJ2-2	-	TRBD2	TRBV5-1	TGCGCCAGCAGCGAGCGAGCGGGGGGGTTTACCGGGGAGCTGTTTTTT	CASSERAGGFTGELFF
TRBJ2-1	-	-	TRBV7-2	TGTGCCAGCAGCTTAACTGGAGATGAGCAGTTCTTC	CASSLTGDEQFF
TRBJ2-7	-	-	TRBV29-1	TGCAGCGTTGTCGCCCCCCAGGGGTCCTACGAGCAGTACTTC	CSVVAPQGSYEQYF
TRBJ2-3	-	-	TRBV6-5	TGTGCCAGCAGTTACCTGCTAGTCGGAGATACGCAGTATTTT	CASSYLLVGDTQYF
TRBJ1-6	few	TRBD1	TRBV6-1	TGTGCCACCACGACAGGGAGACCCCTCCACTTT	CATTTGRPLHF
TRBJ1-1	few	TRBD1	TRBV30	TGTGCCTGGAGTGTGAGGGGGCGGACTGAAGCTTTCTTT	CAWSVRGRTEAFF
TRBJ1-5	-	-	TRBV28	TGTGCCAGCAGTTTAATTCGGGGGGAAGGCGGCAATCAGCCCCAGCATTTT	CASSLIRGEGGNQPQHF
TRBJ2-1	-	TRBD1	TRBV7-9	TGTGCCAGCAGCCGACAACAGGGGTGGGATGAGCAGTTCTTC	CASSRQQGWDEQFF
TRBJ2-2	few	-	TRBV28	TGTGCCAGCAGGCCGAACTGGAACACCGGGGAGCTGTTTTTT	CASRPNWNTGELFF
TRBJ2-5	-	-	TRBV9	TGTGCCAGCAGCGACTTGTACCAAGAGACCCAGTACTTC	CASSDLYQETQYF
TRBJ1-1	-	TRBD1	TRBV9	TGTGCCAGCAGCGTAGACTCCTACAGGGGTGACACTGAAGCTTTCTTT	CASSVDSYRGDTEAFF
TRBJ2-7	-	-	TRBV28	TGTGCCAGCACCATTGGGTCGGGTTCCTACGAGCAGTACTTC	CASTIGSGSYEQYF
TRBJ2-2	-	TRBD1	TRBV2	TGTGCCAGCAGGGCGGACAGGGGGCCCGGGGAGCTGTTTTTT	CASRADRGPGELFF
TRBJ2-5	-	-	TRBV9	TGTGCCAGCAGCGTAGTGTCAGGAACTCAAGAGACCCAGTACTTC	CASSVVSGTQETQYF
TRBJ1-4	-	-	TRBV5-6	TGTGCCAGCAGCTTTAGACAGGACTCAACTAATGAAAAACTGTTTTTT	CASSFRQDSTNEKLFF
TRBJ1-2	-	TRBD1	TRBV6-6	TGTGCCAGCAGTGATAGAGGACAGGGGGCCGCGGTGCTAACCTTC	CASSDRGQGAAVLTF
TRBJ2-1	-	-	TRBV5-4	TGTGCCAGCTCGTCGGGGGACAGCTCCTACAATGAGCAGTTCTTC	CASSSGDSSYNEQFF
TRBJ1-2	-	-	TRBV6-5	TGTGCCAGCGCCAGGGAGGGGCGGAATTATGGCTACACCTTC	CASAREGRNYGYTF
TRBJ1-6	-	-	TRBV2	TGTGCCAGCAGTGAACTCGGTAGGGGAAATTCACCCCTCCACTTT	CASSELGRGNSPLHF
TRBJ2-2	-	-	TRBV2	TGTGCCGGAGGAGGGGAGAACACCGGGGAGCTGTTTTTT	CAGGGENTGELFF
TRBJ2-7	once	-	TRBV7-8	TGTGCCAGCAGCTCAAAAACAGGGAGGGACGAGCAGTACTTC	CASSSKTGRDEQYF
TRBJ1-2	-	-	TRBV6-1	TGTGCCAGTACCGGGTCGAGGAGTGGCTACACCTTC	CASTGSRSGYTF
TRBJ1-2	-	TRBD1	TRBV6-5	TGTGCCAGCAGTTACTCGGGACAGGGGCGATATGGCTACACCTTC	CASSYSGQGRYGYTF
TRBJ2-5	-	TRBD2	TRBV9	TGTGCCAGCAGCGTCGGGGGGGCAAGGGAGACCCAGTACTTC	CASSVGGARETQYF
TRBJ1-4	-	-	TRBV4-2	TGTGCCAGCCGAGATGAGTCAACTAATGAAAAACTGTTTTTT	CASRDESTNEKLFF
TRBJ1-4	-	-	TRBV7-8	TGTGCCAGCAGCTTAGCTATTGCAACTAATGAAAAACTGTTTTTT	CASSLAIATNEKLFF
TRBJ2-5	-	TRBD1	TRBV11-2	TGTGCCAGCAGCTTAAGAGGGGGCGGGGAGACCCAGTACTTC	CASSLRGGGETQYF
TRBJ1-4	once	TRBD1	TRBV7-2	TGTGCCAGCAGCTTAGGTGGAGGGGGCTCAACTAATGAAAAACTGTTTTTT	CASSLGGGGSTNEKLFF
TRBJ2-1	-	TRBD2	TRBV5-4	TGTGCCAGCAGCGCACTAGCGGGGGGGCCCTACAATGAGCAGTTCTTC	CASSALAGGPYNEQFF
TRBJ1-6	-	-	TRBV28	TGTGCCAGCAGTTTGGGGGGGTGGAGTAATTCACCCCTCCACTTT	CASSLGGWSNSPLHF
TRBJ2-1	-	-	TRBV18	TGTGCCAGCTCACCACCGCGGGTTTCCTACAATGAGCAGTTCTTC	CASSPPRVSYNEQFF
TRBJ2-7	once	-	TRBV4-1	TGCGCCAGCAGCCAGCCGGAACAGGGAGGGGGCGAGCAGTACTTC	CASSQPEQGGGEQYF
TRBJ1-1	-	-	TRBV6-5	TGTGCCAGCAGTTACGGCGGCACTGAAGCTTTCTTT	CASSYGGTEAFF
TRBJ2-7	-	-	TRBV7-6	TGTGCCAGCAGCTTAGTTTCCAGCTACGAGCAGTACTTC	CASSLVSSYEQYF
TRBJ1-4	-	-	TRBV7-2	TGTGCCAGCAGCCGAGGGGGGGCTAATGAAAAACTGTTTTTT	CASSRGGANEKLFF
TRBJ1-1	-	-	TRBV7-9	TGTGCCAGCAGCTCCCGTGGGGTGGGGGCAAGTGAAGCTTTCTTT	CASSSRGVGASEAFF
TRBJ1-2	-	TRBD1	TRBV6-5	TGTGCCAGCAGTGATGGGACAGGGAACGGTGGCTACACCTTC	CASSDGTGNGGYTF
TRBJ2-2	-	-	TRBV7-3	TGTGCCAGCAGCTTAATGCGAACCGGGGAGCTGTTTTTT	CASSLMRTGELFF
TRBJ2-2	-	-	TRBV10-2	TGCGCCAGCAGTGGAGGGACCGGGGAGCTGTTTTTT	CASSGGTGELFF
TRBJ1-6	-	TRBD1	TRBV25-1	TGTGCCAGCGGGTCTTGGACAGGGGATAATTCACCCCTCCACTTT	CASGSWTGDNSPLHF
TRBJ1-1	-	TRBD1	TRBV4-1	TGCGCCAGCAGCCAACCGGGGACAGGGGGCCGCGCTTTCTTT	CASSQPGTGGRAFF
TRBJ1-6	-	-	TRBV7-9	TGTGCCAGCAGCTTAGTGCAGGGGATGGCACCCCTCCACTTT	CASSLVQGMAPLHF
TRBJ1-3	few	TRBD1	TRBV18	TGTGCCAGCTCACAATCGGGACAGGCCGCCAACACCATATATTTT	CASSQSGQAANTIYF
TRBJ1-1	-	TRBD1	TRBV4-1	TGCGCCAGCAGCATAATGGGACAGGGGCTCACTGAAGCTTTCTTT	CASSIMGQGLTEAFF
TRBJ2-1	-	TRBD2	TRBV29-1	TGCAGCGCTGTAGCGGGGGAGCAGTTCTTC	CSAVAGEQFF
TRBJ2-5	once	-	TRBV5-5	TGTGCCAGCAGCTCCCCCCTTGAGCCGATCCAAGAGACCCAGTACTTC	CASSSPLEPIQETQYF
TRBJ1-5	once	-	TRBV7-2	TGTGCCAGCAGCCCCTGGGAGGGTGGCAATCAGCCCCAGCATTTT	CASSPWEGGNQPQHF
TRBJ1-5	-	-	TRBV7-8	TGTGCCAGCAGCAACGACAGAGATCAGCCCCAGCATTTT	CASSNDRDQPQHF
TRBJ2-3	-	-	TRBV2	TGTGCCAGCAGTGTAAGGGGGACCACAGATACGCAGTATTTT	CASSVRGTTDTQYF
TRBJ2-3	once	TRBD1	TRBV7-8	TGTGCCAGCAGTTCACAGGGGTTTAAAGATACGCAGTATTTT	CASSSQGFKDTQYF
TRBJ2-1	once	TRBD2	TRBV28	TGTGCCAGCGTGGAGACTAGCGGGCGGAAAGAGGAGTTCTTC	CASVETSGRKEEFF
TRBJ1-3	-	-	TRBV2	TGTGCCAGCAGTGTAGGACAGAGCCGGGAAAACACCATATATTTT	CASSVGQSRENTIYF